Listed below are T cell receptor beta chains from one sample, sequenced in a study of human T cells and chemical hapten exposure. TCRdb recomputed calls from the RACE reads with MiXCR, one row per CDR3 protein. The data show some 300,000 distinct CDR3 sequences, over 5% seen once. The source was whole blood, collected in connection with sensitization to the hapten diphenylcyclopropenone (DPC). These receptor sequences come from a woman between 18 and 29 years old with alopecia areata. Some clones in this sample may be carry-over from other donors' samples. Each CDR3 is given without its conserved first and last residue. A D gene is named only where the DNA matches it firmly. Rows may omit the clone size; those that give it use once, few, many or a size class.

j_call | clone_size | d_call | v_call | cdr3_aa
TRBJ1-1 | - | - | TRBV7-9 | ASSLVKDSPEAF
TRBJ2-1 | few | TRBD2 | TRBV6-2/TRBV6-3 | ASTFWRGGYNEQF
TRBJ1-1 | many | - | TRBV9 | ASSANTEAF
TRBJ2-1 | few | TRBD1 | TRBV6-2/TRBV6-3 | ASSLWTGQGEQF
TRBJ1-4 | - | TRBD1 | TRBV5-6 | ASRPQGGHEKLF
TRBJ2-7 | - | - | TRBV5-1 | ASSLEWGPGGEQY
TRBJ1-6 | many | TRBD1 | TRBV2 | ASSPGDSNNSPLH
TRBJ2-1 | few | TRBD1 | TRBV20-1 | SASGGETGRGSYNEQF
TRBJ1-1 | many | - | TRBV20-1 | SASLGAVNTEAF
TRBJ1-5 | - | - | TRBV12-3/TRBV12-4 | ASILGRRSNQPQH
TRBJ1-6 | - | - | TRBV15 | ATSRASYLDSPLH
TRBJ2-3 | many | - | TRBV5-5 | ASSLSNTQY
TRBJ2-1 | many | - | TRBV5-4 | ASSLEQGSNEQF
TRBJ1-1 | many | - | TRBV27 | ASSWGRKTEAF
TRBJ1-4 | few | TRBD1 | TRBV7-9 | ATRQGEEEKLF
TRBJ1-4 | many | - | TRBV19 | ATPWAGKLNATNEKLF
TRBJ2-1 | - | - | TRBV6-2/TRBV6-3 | ASSRTVNEQF
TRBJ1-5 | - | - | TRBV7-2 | ASSWGRDSNQPQH
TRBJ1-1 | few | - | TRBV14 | ASSQVSRHEAF
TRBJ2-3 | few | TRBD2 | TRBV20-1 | SASLGLAGGGADTQY
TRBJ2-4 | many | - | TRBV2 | ASNYRVDGENIQY
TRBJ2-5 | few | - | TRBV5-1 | ASSPGADQETQY
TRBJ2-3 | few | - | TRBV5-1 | ASSLAGVLTDTQY
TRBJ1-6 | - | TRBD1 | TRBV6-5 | ASSPAGGLNSPLH
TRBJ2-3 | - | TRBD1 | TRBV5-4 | ASSLDQGADTQY
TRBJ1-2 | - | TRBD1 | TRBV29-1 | SATGGEGYGYT
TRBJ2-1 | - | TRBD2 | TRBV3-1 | ASSQAFSGGPGDEQF
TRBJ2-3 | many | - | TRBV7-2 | ASSFWSEQDTQY
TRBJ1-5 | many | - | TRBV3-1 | ASSNTRQSNQPQH
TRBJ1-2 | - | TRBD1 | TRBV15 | ATSLDRGARGYT
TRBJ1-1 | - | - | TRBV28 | ASSLYSGEYTEAF
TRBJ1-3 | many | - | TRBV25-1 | ASSEYGYDVSGNTIY
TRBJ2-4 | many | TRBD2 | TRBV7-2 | ASSEEGTSGGARSY
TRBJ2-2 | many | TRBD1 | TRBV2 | ASIPSGTGSTGELF
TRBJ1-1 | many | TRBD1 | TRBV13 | ASSSAGTGNTEAF
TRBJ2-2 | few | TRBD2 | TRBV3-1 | ASSQVSGDRLTGELF
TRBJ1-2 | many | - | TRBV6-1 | ASSTGISGYT
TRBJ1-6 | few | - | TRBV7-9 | ASSFLPDYNSPLH
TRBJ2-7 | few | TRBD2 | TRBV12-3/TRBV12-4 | ASSSTGGGVLGEQY
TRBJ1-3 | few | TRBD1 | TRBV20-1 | SATTGGNSGNTIY
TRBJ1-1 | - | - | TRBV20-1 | SARREGDTEAF
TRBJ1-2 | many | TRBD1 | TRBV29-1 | SVLRQGVHGYGYT
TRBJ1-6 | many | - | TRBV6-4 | ASSVRRPSSSGSYNSPLH
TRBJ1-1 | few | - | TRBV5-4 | ASTSGGMNTEAF